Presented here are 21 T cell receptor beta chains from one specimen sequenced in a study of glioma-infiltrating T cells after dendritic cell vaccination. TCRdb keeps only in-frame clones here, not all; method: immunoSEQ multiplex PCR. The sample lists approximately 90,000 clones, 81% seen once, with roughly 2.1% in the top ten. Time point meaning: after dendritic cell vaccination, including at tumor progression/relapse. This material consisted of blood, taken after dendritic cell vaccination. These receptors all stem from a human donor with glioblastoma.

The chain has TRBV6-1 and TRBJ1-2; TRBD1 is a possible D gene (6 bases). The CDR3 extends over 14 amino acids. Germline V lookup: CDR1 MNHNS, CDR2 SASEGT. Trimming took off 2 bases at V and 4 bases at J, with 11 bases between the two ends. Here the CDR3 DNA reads TGTGCCAGCAGTGAACAGACAGGCGGCTATGGCTACACCTTC. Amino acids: CASSEQTGGYGYTF.

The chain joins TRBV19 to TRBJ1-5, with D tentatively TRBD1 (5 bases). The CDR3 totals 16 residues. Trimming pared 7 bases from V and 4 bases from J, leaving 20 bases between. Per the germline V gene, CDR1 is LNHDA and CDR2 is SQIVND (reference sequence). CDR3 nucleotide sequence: TGTGCCAGTACCTGGGGACCTTCCGGGGGTAATCAGCCCCAGCATTTT. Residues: CASTWGPSGGNQPQHF.

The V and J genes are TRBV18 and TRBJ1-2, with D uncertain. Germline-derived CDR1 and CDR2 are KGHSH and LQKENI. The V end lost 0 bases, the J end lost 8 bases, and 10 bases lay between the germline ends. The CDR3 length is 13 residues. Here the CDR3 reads CASSPPAGVGYTF. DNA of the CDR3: TGTGCCAGCTCACCACCTGCGGGAGTCGGCTACACCTTC.

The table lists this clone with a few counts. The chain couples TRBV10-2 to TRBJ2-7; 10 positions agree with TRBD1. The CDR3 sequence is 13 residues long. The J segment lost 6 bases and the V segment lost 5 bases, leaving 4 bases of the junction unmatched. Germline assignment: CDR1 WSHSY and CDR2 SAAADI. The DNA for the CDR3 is TGCGCCAGCAGTCCAAGGACAGGGGGCGAGCAGTACGTC. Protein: CASSPRTGGEQYV.

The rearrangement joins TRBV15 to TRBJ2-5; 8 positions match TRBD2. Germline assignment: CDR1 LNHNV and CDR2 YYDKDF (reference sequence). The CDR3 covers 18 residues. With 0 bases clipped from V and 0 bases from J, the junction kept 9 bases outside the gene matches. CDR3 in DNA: TGTGCCACCAGCAGAGACGGGGCGGGGGGAACGTACCAAGAGACCCAGTACTTC. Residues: CATSRDGAGGTYQETQYF.

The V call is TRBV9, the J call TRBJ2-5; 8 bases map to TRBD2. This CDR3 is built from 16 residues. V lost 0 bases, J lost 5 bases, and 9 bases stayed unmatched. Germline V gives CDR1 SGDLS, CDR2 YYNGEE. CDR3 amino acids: CASSVVAGGPMETQYF. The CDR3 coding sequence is TGTGCCAGCAGCGTAGTCGCGGGGGGACCGATGGAGACCCAGTACTTC.

CDR3 sequence (DNA): TGTGCCAGCAGTACCCCACTAGCGGGGGAGACCCAGTACTTC. Translation gives CASSTPLAGETQYF. The chain couples TRBV27 to TRBJ2-5; TRBD2 matches at 10 bases. The V segment lost 5 bases and the J segment 5 bases; nucleotides outside the gene matches: 5. Germline V gene lookup returns CDR1 MNHEY and CDR2 SMNVEV (reference sequence). The CDR3 consists of 14 residues.

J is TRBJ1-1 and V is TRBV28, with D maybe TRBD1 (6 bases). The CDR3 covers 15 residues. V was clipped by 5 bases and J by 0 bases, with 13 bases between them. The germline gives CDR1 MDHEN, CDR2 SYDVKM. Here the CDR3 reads CASSRPTGLNTEAFF. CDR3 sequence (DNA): TGTGCCAGCAGTCGGCCGACAGGACTGAACACTGAAGCTTTCTTT.

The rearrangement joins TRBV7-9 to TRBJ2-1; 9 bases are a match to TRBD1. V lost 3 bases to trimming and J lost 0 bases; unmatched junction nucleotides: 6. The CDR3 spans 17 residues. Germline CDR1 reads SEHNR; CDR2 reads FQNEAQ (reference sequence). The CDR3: CASSFTGTGHSYNEQFF. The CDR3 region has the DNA TGTGCCAGCAGCTTTACGGGGACAGGGCACTCCTACAATGAGCAGTTCTTC.

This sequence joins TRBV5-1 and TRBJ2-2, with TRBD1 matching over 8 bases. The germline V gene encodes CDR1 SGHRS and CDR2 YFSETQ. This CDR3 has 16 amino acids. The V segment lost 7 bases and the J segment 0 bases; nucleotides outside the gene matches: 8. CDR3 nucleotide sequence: TGCGCCAGCGGCCATGGACAGGGACCGAACACCGGGGAGCTGTTTTTT. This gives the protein CASGHGQGPNTGELFF.

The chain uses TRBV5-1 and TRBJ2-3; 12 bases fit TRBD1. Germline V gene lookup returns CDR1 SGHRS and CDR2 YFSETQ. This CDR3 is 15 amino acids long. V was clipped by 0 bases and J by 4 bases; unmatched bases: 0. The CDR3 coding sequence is TGCGCCAGCAGCTTGGGGGACAGGGGGCCAGATACGCAGTATTTT. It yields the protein CASSLGDRGPDTQYF.

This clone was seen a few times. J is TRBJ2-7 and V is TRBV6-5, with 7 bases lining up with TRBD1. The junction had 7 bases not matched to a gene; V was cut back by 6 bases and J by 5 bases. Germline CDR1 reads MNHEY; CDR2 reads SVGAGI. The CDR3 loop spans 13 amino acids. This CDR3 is CASSRDRVNEQYV. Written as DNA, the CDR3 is TGTGCCAGCAGCCGAGACAGGGTTAACGAGCAGTACGTC.

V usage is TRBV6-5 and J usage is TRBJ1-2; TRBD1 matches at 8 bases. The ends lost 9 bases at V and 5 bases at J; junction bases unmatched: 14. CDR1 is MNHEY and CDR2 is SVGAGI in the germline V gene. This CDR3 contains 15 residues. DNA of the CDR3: TGTGCCAGTGAGGGGCAGGGGGCGAAAATATATGGCTACACCTTC. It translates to CASEGQGAKIYGYTF.

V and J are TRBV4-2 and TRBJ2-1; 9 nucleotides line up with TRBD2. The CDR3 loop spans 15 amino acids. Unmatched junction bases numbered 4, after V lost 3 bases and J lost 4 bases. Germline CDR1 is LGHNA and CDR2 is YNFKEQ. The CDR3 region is CASSQVTSGYNEQFF. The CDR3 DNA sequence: TGTGCCAGCAGCCAGGTGACTAGCGGATACAATGAGCAGTTCTTC.

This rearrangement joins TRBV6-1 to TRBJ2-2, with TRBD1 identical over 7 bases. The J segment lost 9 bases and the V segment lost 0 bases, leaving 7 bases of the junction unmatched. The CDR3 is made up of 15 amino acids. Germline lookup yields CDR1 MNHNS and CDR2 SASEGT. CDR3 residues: CASSEALQGIRELFF. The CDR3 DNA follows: TGTGCCAGCAGTGAAGCGCTACAGGGGATCAGGGAGCTGTTTTTT.

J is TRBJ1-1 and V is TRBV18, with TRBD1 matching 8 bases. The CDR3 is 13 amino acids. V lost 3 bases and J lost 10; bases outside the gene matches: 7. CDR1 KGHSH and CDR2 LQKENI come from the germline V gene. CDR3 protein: CASSPLQGEAAFF. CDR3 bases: TGTGCCAGCTCACCCCTACAGGGGGAGGCAGCTTTCTTT.

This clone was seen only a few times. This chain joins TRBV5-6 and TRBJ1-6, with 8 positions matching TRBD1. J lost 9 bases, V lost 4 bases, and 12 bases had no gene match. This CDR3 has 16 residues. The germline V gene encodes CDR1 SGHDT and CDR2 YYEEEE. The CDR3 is CASSLSGQGTGSPLHF. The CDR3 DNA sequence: TGTGCCAGCAGCCTCTCCGGACAGGGAACTGGTTCACCCCTCCACTTT.

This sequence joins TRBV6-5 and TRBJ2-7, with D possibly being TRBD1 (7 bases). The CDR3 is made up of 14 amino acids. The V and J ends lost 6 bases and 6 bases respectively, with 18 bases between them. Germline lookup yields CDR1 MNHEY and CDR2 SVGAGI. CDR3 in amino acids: CASRPSNQGGEQYV. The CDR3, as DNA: TGTGCCAGCAGGCCATCTAACCAGGGGGGCGAGCAGTACGTC.

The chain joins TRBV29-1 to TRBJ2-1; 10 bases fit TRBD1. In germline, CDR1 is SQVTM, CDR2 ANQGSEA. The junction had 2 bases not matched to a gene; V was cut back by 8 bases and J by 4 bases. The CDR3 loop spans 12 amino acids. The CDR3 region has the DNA TGCAGCCTGGGACAGGGGTACAATGAGCAGTTCTTC. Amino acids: CSLGQGYNEQFF.

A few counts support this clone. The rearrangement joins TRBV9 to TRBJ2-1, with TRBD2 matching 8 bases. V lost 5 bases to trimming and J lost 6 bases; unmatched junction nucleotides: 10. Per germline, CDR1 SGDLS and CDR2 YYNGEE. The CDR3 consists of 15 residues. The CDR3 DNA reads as TGTGCCAGCAGTGCAAGCAGCGGGAGAGGCAATGAGCAGTTCTTC. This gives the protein CASSASSGRGNEQFF.

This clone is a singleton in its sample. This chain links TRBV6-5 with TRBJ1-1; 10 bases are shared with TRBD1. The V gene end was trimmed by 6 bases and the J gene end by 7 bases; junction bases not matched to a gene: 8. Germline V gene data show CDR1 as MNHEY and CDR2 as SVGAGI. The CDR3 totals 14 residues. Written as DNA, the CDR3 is TGTGCCAGCAGACCTCCGACAGGGGGCGGTGAAGCTTTCTTT. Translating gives CASRPPTGGGEAFF.